This T cell receptor beta chain derives from a study of shared clonotypes between healthy human individuals. General study results and limits: Sharing of clonotypes among donors was expected to vary with sequencing depth. A reduction in generation probabilities was seen for non-shared clonotypes relative to those shared by all four donors.

Of note for this clone: What it recognizes is unknown.

Trimming took 4 bases from V and 3 from J; bases not matched to a gene: 7. The CDR3 contains 15 residues. The germline V gene encodes CDR1 SGHRS and CDR2 YFSETQ. Data came from immunoSEQ multiplex PCR; TCRdb stores just in-frame clones and leaves some out. This table has roughly 1.4 million clones, 97% to 99% appearing once. This clonotype originated in a man aged 25-40 years in good health. The rearrangement uses TRBV5-1 and TRBJ2-1; TRBD1 aligns across 7 bases. The sequenced sample was naive CD4+ T cells sorted from blood. Subset reported: CD45RA+ positively selected. The DNA of the CDR3 is TGCGCCAGCAGCAAAATAGGGACAGACTACAATGAGCAGTTCTTC. Amino acids: CASSKIGTDYNEQFF.